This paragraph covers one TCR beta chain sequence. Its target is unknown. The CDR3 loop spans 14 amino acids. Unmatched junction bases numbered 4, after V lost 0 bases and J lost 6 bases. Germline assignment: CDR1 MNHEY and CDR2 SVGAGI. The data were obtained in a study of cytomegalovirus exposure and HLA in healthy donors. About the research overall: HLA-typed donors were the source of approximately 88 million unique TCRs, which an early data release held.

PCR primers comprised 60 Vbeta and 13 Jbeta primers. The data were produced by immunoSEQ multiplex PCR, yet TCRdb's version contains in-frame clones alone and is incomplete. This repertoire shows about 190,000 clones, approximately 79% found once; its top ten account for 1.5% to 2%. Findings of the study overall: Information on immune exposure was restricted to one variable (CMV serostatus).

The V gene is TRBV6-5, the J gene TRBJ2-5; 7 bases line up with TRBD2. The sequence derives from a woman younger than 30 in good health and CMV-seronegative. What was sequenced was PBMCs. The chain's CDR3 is CASSYSSGAKTQYF. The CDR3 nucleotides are TGTGCCAGCAGTTACTCGAGCGGGGCGAAGACCCAGTACTTC.